This T cell receptor (beta chain) was captured by sequencing in a study of blood T cell repertoires in COVID-19. Study information: In each case, the material was cDNA or gDNA derived from T cells, B-cell-depleted T cells, or PBMCs.

Some clones are missing from TCRdb's copy, which holds only in-frame ones; the method was immunoSEQ multiplex PCR. Here the sample spans a few hundred thousand clones, roughly 86% being singletons. The CDR3 contains 15 residues. Trimming removed 0 bases at V and 4 bases at J, with 13 bases between. Looked up from germline, CDR1 is SGHRS and CDR2 is YFSETQ. This clone was recorded once. V gene TRBV5-1 combines with J gene TRBJ1-2; D is unresolved. This sequence was found in a woman younger than 45 with COVID-19, enrolled during active disease. The material sequenced was peripheral blood. CDR3: CASSLEGRGIYGYTF. The CDR3 nucleotides read TGCGCCAGCAGCTTGGAGGGAAGAGGGATCTATGGCTACACCTTC.